This TCR beta chain originates from a study of cytomegalovirus exposure and HLA in healthy donors. The overall study: Per a later analysis, the approximately 620 first-cohort and approximately 120 validation repertoires shared one platform. Findings of the study overall: In vitro testing confirmed a few CMV-associated chains as specific for CMV antigens.

Separate from the approximately 670-subject first cohort was the roughly 130-subject validation cohort, to which the donors belonged. The repertoire was sequenced with immunoSEQ multiplex PCR; TCRdb's copy has only in-frame clones and lacks some. This sample has roughly 220,000 clones, with over 80% found just once. About this clone itself: The antigen is unknown.

V lost 4 bases and J lost 0; bases outside the gene matches: 10. CDR1 and CDR2 (germline): SGHRS, YFSETQ. The CDR3 runs 16 residues. The sequence was collected from a woman younger than 30 in good health and CMV-seronegative. Material: PBMCs. The chain links TRBV5-1 to TRBJ2-7; 7 bases match TRBD2. The CDR3 protein is CASSPGLERDSYEQYF. In DNA, the CDR3 is TGCGCCAGCAGCCCCGGGCTCGAGCGGGACTCCTACGAGCAGTACTTC.